These 28 T cell receptor beta chains were sequenced from one sample in a study of blood T cell repertoires in COVID-19. Sequencing was performed with immunoSEQ multiplex PCR; in TCRdb, only in-frame clones are kept and a portion is missing. The data contain 200,000 to 300,000 clones, over 90% of them singletons. The sequenced sample consisted of peripheral blood. The receptors were gathered from a man aged 25 to 45 with COVID-19, enrolled during active disease.

The chain employs TRBV7-3 and TRBJ2-2, with D uncertain. Germline V gene lookup returns CDR1 SGHTA and CDR2 FQGTGA. Trimming removed 3 bases at V and 7 bases at J, with 12 bases between. This CDR3 spans 14 amino acids. CDR3 amino acids: CASSFGFLGGELFF. CDR3 coding DNA: TGTGCCAGCAGCTTTGGTTTCCTCGGCGGGGAGCTGTTTTTT.

The chain uses TRBV3-1 (or the pseudogene TRBV3-2) and TRBJ2-5; TRBD2 matches at 9 bases. The V gene's germline CDR1 is LGHDT and CDR2 YNNKEL (reference sequence). The CDR3 has 13 amino acids. V lost 6 bases and J lost 4; bases outside the gene matches: 3. The CDR3 is CASSGGGGETQYF. Here the CDR3 DNA reads TGTGCCAGCAGTGGCGGGGGGGGAGAGACCCAGTACTTC.

This chain uses TRBV6-5 with TRBJ1-2; a possible D gene is TRBD1 (6 bases). Per the germline V gene, CDR1 is MNHEY and CDR2 is SVGAGI. V lost 6 bases, J lost 4 bases, and 12 bases lay in between. The CDR3 length is 13 residues. The CDR3 DNA follows: TGTGCCAGCAGGGGGGGGCAGGGCTATGGCTACACCTTC. It encodes CASRGGQGYGYTF.

About this clone: This CDR3 is also generated by other DNA sequences in the sample. The chain links TRBV9 to TRBJ1-3; TRBD1 agrees at 7 bases. The trim removed 0 bases at V and 4 bases at J, leaving 4 bases unmatched. The germline V gene encodes CDR1 SGDLS and CDR2 YYNGEE. The CDR3 has 15 amino acids. In nucleotides, the CDR3 is TGTGCCAGCAGCGTAGGTGACAGGGTCGGAAACACCATATATTTT. Its translation: CASSVGDRVGNTIYF. Supplemented by reference TRBV9 and TRBJ1-3, the full variable domain reads DSGVTQTPKHLITATGQRVTLRCSPRSGDLSVYWYQQSLDQGLQFLIQYYNGEERAKGNILERFSAQQFPDLHSELNLSSLELGDSALYFCASSVGDRVGNTIYFGEGSWLTVV.

This chain links TRBV6-4 with TRBJ1-1; TRBD1 matches at 10 bases. V was pared by 2 bases and J by 8 bases, with 2 bases of the junction left unmatched. The CDR3 contains 13 residues. The germline gives CDR1 MRHNA, CDR2 SNTAGT. DNA of the CDR3: TGTGCCAGCAGTGACGGGACAGGGGCCGAAGCTTTCTTT. This sequence encodes CASSDGTGAEAFF.

The chain joins TRBV5-4 to TRBJ2-1, with 10 positions matching TRBD2. The ends lost 7 bases at V and 6 bases at J; junction bases unmatched: 4. This CDR3 comprises 13 residues. The germline CDR1 and CDR2 sequences are SGHNT and YYREEE (reference sequence). CDR3 protein: CASVSGGANEQFF. DNA for the CDR3: TGTGCCAGCGTCAGCGGGGGGGCCAATGAGCAGTTCTTC.

The rearrangement joins TRBV2 to TRBJ2-2; 8 nucleotides line up with TRBD2. J was trimmed by 4 bases and V by 2 bases; bases with no gene match: 6. Germline values: CDR1 SNHLY, CDR2 FYNNEI. This CDR3 comprises 16 residues. As DNA, the CDR3 is TGTGCCAGCAGTGAATCGCGGGGGGACGTCACCGGGGAGCTGTTTTTT. This encodes CASSESRGDVTGELFF.

This chain joins TRBV6-5 and TRBJ2-1, with D perhaps matching TRBD1 (6 bases). Deletions cut 2 bases from V and 0 bases from J, with 11 bases between. The CDR3 runs to 16 residues. The germline gives CDR1 MNHEY, CDR2 SVGAGI. The CDR3 sequence: CASSYGQLSSYNEQFF. CDR3 in DNA: TGTGCCAGCAGTTACGGACAGCTGAGCTCCTACAATGAGCAGTTCTTC.

This sequence joins TRBV27 and TRBJ2-2; TRBD2 matches at 10 bases. J was trimmed by 1 base and V by 5 bases; bases with no gene match: 4. Per the germline V gene, CDR1 is MNHEY and CDR2 is SMNVEV (reference sequence). The CDR3 runs 16 residues. Here the CDR3 reads CASSARLAGNTGELFF. CDR3 bases: TGTGCCAGCAGTGCCAGACTAGCGGGGAACACCGGGGAGCTGTTTTTT.

This chain uses TRBV20-1 with TRBJ1-6; D is undetermined. The germline V gene has CDR1 DFQATT and CDR2 SNEGSKA (reference sequence). This CDR3 spans 16 amino acids. V gave up 3 bases and J gave up 9 bases, with 21 bases separating them. CDR3 nucleotides: TGCAGTGCTAGTCCATCAGGATCGGTCTTTGGTTCACCCCTCCACTTT. It translates to CSASPSGSVFGSPLHF.

The chain recombines TRBV5-6 with TRBJ1-6, with 7 nucleotides matching TRBD1. With V trimmed by 0 bases and J by 9 bases, 9 bases remained unmatched. The CDR3 contains 16 residues. Germline-derived CDR1 and CDR2 are SGHDT and YYEEEE. The CDR3 here is CASSLEGAGESSPLHF. In DNA, the CDR3 is TGTGCCAGCAGCTTGGAGGGGGCTGGAGAGAGTTCACCCCTCCACTTT.

The V and J genes are TRBV2 and TRBJ1-1; D not certain. The V gene's germline CDR1 is SNHLY and CDR2 FYNNEI. The ends were cut back, 6 bases at V and 1 base at J, with 9 bases in the middle. The CDR3 length is 13 residues. The CDR3 here is CASSFTENTEAFF. CDR3 sequence (DNA): TGTGCCAGCAGCTTTACAGAGAACACTGAAGCTTTCTTT.

Turning to this clone: The identical CDR3 is also encoded by other nucleotide sequences in the sample. The chain links TRBV11-2 to TRBJ1-2; tentative D call: TRBD1 (5 bases). V lost 5 bases and J 6 bases, leaving 13 bases between the germline ends. Germline loops: CDR1 SGHAT, CDR2 FQNNGV. The CDR3 spans 13 residues. Here the CDR3 reads CASSPRGGHGYTF. As DNA, the CDR3 is TGTGCCAGCAGCCCGAGGGGAGGTCATGGCTACACCTTC.

The chain's CDR3 is CASSTRGTSTDTQYF. The CDR3 region has the DNA TGTGCCAGTAGTACCAGGGGAACTAGCACAGATACGCAGTATTTT. V is TRBV19 and J is TRBJ2-3; D perhaps matches TRBD1 (6 bases). The germline V gene encodes CDR1 LNHDA and CDR2 SQIVND (reference sequence). This CDR3 contains 15 residues. V gave up 4 bases and J gave up 0 bases, with 11 bases separating them.

This sequence joins TRBV5-1 and TRBJ1-3, with D tentatively TRBD1 (6 bases). Germline-derived CDR1 and CDR2 are SGHRS and YFSETQ. The CDR3 has 16 amino acids. The V end lost 2 bases, the J end lost 0 bases, and 12 bases lay between the germline ends. The CDR3 region is CASSLQPGDSGNTIYF. Here the CDR3 DNA reads TGCGCCAGCAGCTTACAACCAGGGGACTCTGGAAACACCATATATTTT.

The chain joins TRBV18 to TRBJ1-3; D remains ambiguous. From germline, CDR1 is KGHSH and CDR2 LQKENI. The CDR3 totals 15 residues. V gave up 2 bases and J gave up 0 bases, with 8 bases separating them. CDR3 bases: TGTGCCAGCTCACCAGCAGGTACCTCTGGAAACACCATATATTTT. Translation: CASSPAGTSGNTIYF.

The rearrangement links TRBV9 to TRBJ2-1; D gene uncertain. From germline, CDR1 is SGDLS and CDR2 YYNGEE. The CDR3 is 15 residues long. Deletions cut 0 bases from V and 7 bases from J, with 14 bases between. CDR3 in DNA: TGTGCCAGCAGCGTAGCTAGTCGGAGTTTAAATGAGCAGTTCTTC. Translating it yields CASSVASRSLNEQFF.

J is TRBJ1-4 and V is TRBV19, with D unclear. The germline V and J ends were trimmed by 1 base and 4 bases, with 13 bases remaining between them. Germline V gene data show CDR1 as LNHDA and CDR2 as SQIVND (reference sequence). The CDR3 is made up of 16 amino acids. This CDR3 is CASSIVQVHNNEKLFF. The CDR3 DNA reads TGTGCCAGTAGTATAGTTCAGGTCCATAATAATGAAAAACTGTTTTTT.

The chain carries TRBV9 and TRBJ2-3; TRBD1 matches 7 bases. Germline V gene sequence: CDR1 SGDLS, CDR2 YYNGEE. The V and J ends lost 0 bases and 3 bases, in that order; junction bases with no gene match: 4. The CDR3 is 15 residues long. CDR3 region: CASSVEGAKTDTQYF. As DNA, the CDR3 is TGTGCCAGCAGCGTAGAGGGGGCTAAGACAGATACGCAGTATTTT.

The J gene is TRBJ2-3, the V gene TRBV2, with 9 bases fitting TRBD2. V was clipped by 4 bases and J by 5 bases; unmatched bases: 7. CDR1 is SNHLY and CDR2 is FYNNEI in the germline V gene. The CDR3 has 15 residues. The CDR3 spells CASSVSGGGVDTQYF. The DNA for the CDR3 is TGTGCCAGCAGTGTTTCTGGCGGGGGGGTAGATACGCAGTATTTT. Variable domain in full (rest from reference TRBV2 and TRBJ2-3): EPEVTQTPSHQVTQMGQEVILRCVPISNHLYFYWYRQILGQKVEFLVSFYNNEISEKSEIFDDQFSVERPDGSNFTLKIRSTKLEDSAMYFCASSVSGGGVDTQYFGPGTRLTVL.

The chain employs TRBV18 and TRBJ1-6, with 11 nucleotides matching TRBD1. The V gene's germline CDR1 is KGHSH and CDR2 LQKENI. Trimming removed 3 bases from V and 9 bases from J; junction bases left unmatched: 4. There are 15 residues in the CDR3. In DNA form, the CDR3 reads TGTGCCAGCTCACCCCGGGACAGGGGGAGTTCACCCCTCCACTTT. Encoded protein: CASSPRDRGSSPLHF.

The V and J genes are TRBV10-3 and TRBJ1-1; the D is unclear. CDR3 size: 17 residues. The germline V gene has CDR1 ENHRY and CDR2 SYGVKD. The ends were cut back, 2 bases at V and 1 base at J, with 17 bases in the middle. CDR3 loop: CAISEAKGGSKNTEAFF. In DNA form, the CDR3 reads TGTGCCATCAGTGAGGCGAAGGGAGGTTCGAAGAACACTGAAGCTTTCTTT.

This clone was seen more than once but under ten times. The same CDR3 is also encoded by other DNA sequences in this sample. The genes are TRBV18 and TRBJ1-2; TRBD1 matches at 7 bases. This CDR3 is 13 amino acids long. Germline trimming cut 2 bases from V and 3 bases from J; bases unmatched to any gene: 0. Germline CDR1 and CDR2: KGHSH and LQKENI. The CDR3 bases are TGTGCCAGCTCACCAGGGACAGACTATGGCTACACCTTC. Protein product: CASSPGTDYGYTF.

The V gene is TRBV18, the J gene TRBJ1-3; TRBD1 matches 11 bases. With 5 bases clipped from V and 3 bases from J, the junction kept 9 bases outside the gene matches. The CDR3 loop spans 17 amino acids. Germline values: CDR1 KGHSH, CDR2 LQKENI. The CDR3 nucleotides are TGTGCCAGCTCATCCTCGGACAGGGGGCTTTATGGAAACACCATATATTTT. This gives the protein CASSSSDRGLYGNTIYF.

V usage is TRBV4-1 and J usage is TRBJ1-6, with unresolved D. The CDR3 is 14 amino acids. From germline, CDR1 is MGHRA and CDR2 YSYEKL. With 4 bases removed from V and 6 bases from J, the gap between germline ends came to 10 bases. In nucleotides, the CDR3 is TGCGCCAGCAGCCCCCGGGAAGCTAATTCACCCCTCCACTTT. Its translation: CASSPREANSPLHF.

The chain recombines TRBV11-2 with TRBJ1-1, with D perhaps TRBD1 (6 bases). V was cut by 8 bases and J by 1 base, with 23 bases left in between. The CDR3 covers 17 residues. CDR1 and CDR2 (germline): SGHAT, FQNNGV. CDR3 bases: TGTGCCAGCTCTCATAGTAGGGGCCGGACAGAGAACACTGAAGCTTTCTTT. Protein sequence: CASSHSRGRTENTEAFF. The full variable domain, in which reference TRBV11-2 and TRBJ1-1 provide the parts outside the CDR3, is EAGVAQSPRYKIIEKRQSVAFWCNPISGHATLYWYQQILGQGPKLLIQFQNNGVVDDSQLPKDRFSAERLKGVDSTLKIQPAKLEDSAVYLCASSHSRGRTENTEAFFGQGTRLTVV.

The V gene is TRBV29-1, the J gene TRBJ2-5, with D tentatively TRBD2 (5 bases). V was cut by 3 bases and J by 3 bases, with 8 bases left in between. This CDR3 is built from 12 residues. Germline CDR1 reads SQVTM; CDR2 reads ANQGSEA. As DNA, the CDR3 is TGCAGCGTTGATTGGACTGAAGAGACCCAGTACTTC. Translated: CSVDWTEETQYF.

The rearrangement joins TRBV7-9 to TRBJ1-2; D possibly corresponds to TRBD1 (5 bases). The CDR3 consists of 14 residues. V lost 5 bases and J lost 4, with 14 bases in between. CDR1 SEHNR and CDR2 FQNEAQ come from the germline V gene (reference sequence). The CDR3: CASSLDGGAYGYTF. In DNA, the CDR3 is TGTGCCAGCAGCCTAGACGGAGGGGCCTATGGCTACACCTTC.